These 32 T cell receptor beta chains were all obtained from the same sample, sequenced in a study of tumor-infiltrating lymphocytes in glioblastoma multiforme. TCR beta libraries were built from RNA through three nested multiplex PCR rounds using modified ARM-PCR. TCRdb re-derived calls from the multiplex PCR reads in MiXCR, one entry per CDR3 protein. The sample carries about 9,600 distinct CDR3 sequences, 67% recorded once. Sequenced: brain tumor tissue. These receptors all stem from a male donor with glioblastoma.

This chain joins TRBV10-2 and TRBJ2-5; D call uncertain. CDR1 and CDR2 from the germline V gene are WSHSY and SAAADI. The CDR3 totals 14 residues. V was pared by 4 bases and J by 1 base, with 10 bases between. For the CDR3, the DNA is TGCGCCAGCAGTGCTCAACGGTCCCAAGAGACCCAGTACTTC. Translated, it gives CASSAQRSQETQYF.

In its sample, this clonotype was seen many times. The CDR3 sequence: CASSLPLETWGDTDTQYF. In DNA, the CDR3 is TGTGCCAGCAGCTTACCACTCGAGACGTGGGGGGACACAGATACGCAGTATTTT. The genes are TRBV7-9 and TRBJ2-3; possible D gene TRBD2, 6 bases. This CDR3 is built from 18 residues. Trimming pared 2 bases from V and 2 bases from J, leaving 20 bases between. CDR1 SEHNR and CDR2 FQNEAQ come from the germline V gene (reference sequence).

The chain employs TRBV7-2 and TRBJ1-2, with D perhaps matching TRBD1 (5 bases). CDR1 is SGHTA, CDR2 FQGNSA, per germline. The V and J ends lost 1 base and 8 bases respectively, with 14 bases between them. CDR3 length: 14 residues. The CDR3 reads CASSLVGAGRGYTF. The CDR3 bases are TGTGCCAGCAGCTTAGTAGGGGCCGGGAGGGGCTACACCTTC.

Details on this clonotype: At one boundary the junction diverges from the germline segment, which might be a read error. This chain connects TRBV11-3 to TRBJ2-1, with 9 bases aligning to TRBD2. Germline lookup yields CDR1 SGHNT and CDR2 YENEEA. The CDR3 is made up of 15 amino acids. The CDR3 loop is CASSLRREGFREQFF. The CDR3 nucleotides read TGCGCCAGTAGCTTGCGGCGGGAGGGATTCCGTGAGCAGTTCTTC.

The chain has TRBV12-3 or TRBV12-4 and TRBJ1-5; D remains unclear. Trimming removed 3 bases from V and 6 bases from J, with 9 bases in between. The CDR3 sequence is 13 residues long. CDR3 sequence: CASSLTEGQPQHF. CDR3 nucleotides: TGTGCCAGCAGTTTGACCGAAGGTCAGCCCCAGCATTTT.

This clonotype was counted a single time. This is likely a read error, given that the CDR3 carries no conserved phenylalanine or tryptophan at its end. It is unclear where the CDR3 begins or ends on the DNA, so no DNA is shown, and the CDR3 is as TCRdb lists it. This rearrangement joins TRBV10-3 to TRBJ2-7. The CDR3 contains 12 residues when both ends are counted. From germline, CDR1 is ENHRY and CDR2 SYGVKD. CDR3 amino acids: CAISESGEEQYL.

This clonotype occurred once. The junction does not match germline at one end; this may be a read error. This chain links TRBV29-1 with TRBJ2-7; maybe TRBD1 (5 bases). CDR1 and CDR2 from the germline V gene are SQVTM and ANQGSEA. The CDR3 has 14 amino acids. CDR3 coding DNA: TGCGGCGTTGGGGTGGACAAGGGCTTCTACGAGCAGTACTTC. Protein: CGVGVDKGFYEQYF.

By proportion, this clonotype is large. The gene calls are TRBV20-1 and TRBJ2-3, with D perhaps matching TRBD2 (6 bases). The ends were cut back, 2 bases at V and 2 bases at J, with 14 bases in the middle. Germline lookup yields CDR1 DFQATT and CDR2 SNEGSKA (reference sequence). The CDR3 length is 15 residues. As DNA, the CDR3 is TGCAGTGCTAGACGGGACTCTACGCCCACAGATACGCAGTATTTT. Residues: CSARRDSTPTDTQYF.

The J gene is TRBJ2-1, the V gene TRBV5-1, with 8 bases identical to TRBD1. Germline loops: CDR1 SGHRS, CDR2 YFSETQ. The CDR3 totals 13 residues. The CDR3 DNA is TGCGCGAACAGCCCAGGACAGGGCAATGAGCAGTTCTTC. Protein product: CANSPGQGNEQFF.

Of note for this clonotype: At one boundary the junction diverges from the germline segment, which might be a read error. The V and J genes are TRBV5-4 and TRBJ1-2; D is perhaps TRBD1 (6 bases). This CDR3 has 14 residues. The germline V gene has CDR1 SGHNT and CDR2 YYREEE (reference sequence). The DNA of the CDR3 is TGTACCAGAAGCAGTACAGGGTTTAACTATGGCTACACCTTC. Translated, it gives CTRSSTGFNYGYTF.

The chain has TRBV4-2 and TRBJ1-2, with TRBD1 as a possible D gene (6 bases). Trimming removed 0 bases at V and 0 bases at J, with 8 bases between. Germline assignment: CDR1 LGHNA and CDR2 YNFKEQ. The CDR3 totals 15 residues. The CDR3 region has the DNA TGTGCCAGCAGCCAAGAAGGGGGATCTAACTATGGCTACACCTTC. Translation gives CASSQEGGSNYGYTF.

V is TRBV29-1 and J is TRBJ1-1; TRBD1 is a possible D gene (5 bases). Germline CDR1 reads SQVTM; CDR2 reads ANQGSEA. The CDR3 covers 13 residues. CDR3 sequence: CSCGSGTGREAFF. In DNA form, the CDR3 reads TGCAGTTGCGGATCGGGTACAGGCCGTGAAGCTTTCTTT. Complete variable domain (other parts from reference TRBV29-1 and TRBJ1-1): SAVISQKPSRDICQRGTSLTIQCQVDSQVTMMFWYRQQPGQSLTLIATANQGSEATYESGFVIDKFPISRPNLTFSTLTVSNMSPEDSSIYLCSCGSGTGREAFFGQGTRLTVV.

This chain joins TRBV10-3 and TRBJ2-7; D possibly corresponds to TRBD2 (6 bases). Germline-derived CDR1 and CDR2 are ENHRY and SYGVKD. V was cut by 7 bases and J by 2 bases, with 18 bases left in between. This CDR3 region has 15 residues. In nucleotides, the CDR3 is TGTGCCATCACCGGACTTGCGGGGAACCCCTACGAGCAGTACTTC. Translating it yields CAITGLAGNPYEQYF.

As regards this clonotype: Mismatch with germline at one junction end may stem from a read error. This chain connects TRBV7-9 to TRBJ2-7, with D uncertain. The CDR3 runs 11 residues. The germline CDR1 and CDR2 sequences are SEHNR and FQNEAQ (reference sequence). DNA of the CDR3: TGTGCCAGCGGAGATTCCTACGAGCAGCACTTC. This translates into CASGDSYEQHF.

A single count supports this clonotype. CDR3 protein: CSAKDLASGTYEQYF. For the CDR3, the DNA is TGCAGTGCTAAAGATCTTGCTAGCGGAACCTACGAGCAGTACTTC. The genes are TRBV20-1 and TRBJ2-7; 7 bases are a match to TRBD2. Germline V lookup: CDR1 DFQATT, CDR2 SNEGSKA (reference sequence). Trimming at V came to 4 bases and at J to 2 bases, leaving 11 bases not matched to a gene. The CDR3 length is 15 residues.

The gene calls are TRBV29-1 and TRBJ2-7; tentatively, D is TRBD1 (6 bases). Looked up from germline, CDR1 is SQVTM and CDR2 is ANQGSEA. The germline V and J ends were trimmed by 4 bases and 10 bases, with 23 bases remaining between them. CDR3 length equals 14 residues. The CDR3 sequence is CSVVRDKGFYEQYF. CDR3 in DNA: TGCAGCGTTGTGAGGGACAAGGGCTTCTATGAACAGTACTTC.

About this clonotype itself: A much larger clone lies a single base off, so this may be a read error. The rearrangement links TRBV9 to TRBJ1-5; maybe TRBD1 (6 bases). Trimming removed 7 bases at V and 4 bases at J, with 18 bases between. The CDR3 loop spans 15 amino acids. Germline V gene data show CDR1 as SGDLS and CDR2 as YYNGEE. The CDR3 DNA is TGTGCCAGCTCTCCCGGACAGCGGAAAAATCAGCCCCAGCATTTT. Translated: CASSPGQRKNQPQHF.

The chain employs TRBV20-1 and TRBJ1-2, with 8 bases that match TRBD1. CDR3 length equals 12 residues. CDR1 is DFQATT and CDR2 is SNEGSKA in the germline V gene (reference sequence). J gave up 8 bases and V 7 bases, and 9 bases lay outside the gene matches. CDR3 region: CSDRTGSGGYTF. As DNA, the CDR3 is TGCAGTGACCGGACAGGGAGTGGAGGCTACACCTTC.

As concerns this clonotype: The junction shows a germline mismatch at one end, possibly a read error. The chain employs TRBV20-1 and TRBJ2-1, with D maybe TRBD2 (6 bases). CDR3 length: 15 amino acids. Germline V gene data show CDR1 as DFQATT and CDR2 as SNEGSKA (reference sequence). CDR3 amino acids: CSDRDPRTTYSKQFF. The CDR3 DNA reads TGCAGTGATAGAGATCCGCGGACTACCTACAGTAAGCAGTTCTTC.

This clonotype has a handful of counts. The chain carries TRBV6-5 and TRBJ1-1, with D possibly TRBD1 on 5 matching bases. Germline values: CDR1 MNHEY, CDR2 SVGAGI. The V gene lost 0 bases and the J gene lost 10 bases, with 15 bases spanning the gap. This CDR3 is built from 14 residues. CDR3 sequence: CASSYSIRGEGAFF. The DNA for the CDR3 is TGTGCCAGCAGTTACTCGATCCGGGGGGAGGGAGCTTTCTTT.

Concerning this clonotype itself: Since a much larger clone is just one base distant, this may be a read error. The V gene is TRBV7-9, the J gene TRBJ2-7, with a tentative D call TRBD1 (6 bases). This CDR3 has 12 amino acids. Germline lookup yields CDR1 SEHNR and CDR2 FQNEAQ (reference sequence). The CDR3 DNA reads as TGTGCCAGCATCCTACAGGGTGGCGAGCAGCACTTC. It translates to CASILQGGEQHF.

This clonotype turned up a few times. This is likely a read error, given that the CDR3 carries no conserved phenylalanine or tryptophan at its end. The J gene is TRBJ2-1, the V gene TRBV20-1, with 12 bases aligning to TRBD2. This CDR3 is built from 16 residues. CDR1 DFQATT and CDR2 SNEGSKA come from the germline V gene (reference sequence). The J segment lost 11 bases and the V segment lost 0 bases, leaving 11 bases of the junction unmatched. CDR3 amino acids: CSARDPLAGGSMKQFL. CDR3 in DNA: TGCAGTGCTAGAGATCCTCTAGCGGGAGGGTCGATGAAGCAGTTCTTA.

To note about this clonotype: The junction does not match germline at one end; this may be a read error. The chain links TRBV29-1 to TRBJ2-7; the D call may be TRBD1 or TRBD2 (5 bases each). This CDR3 region has 13 residues. Germline assignment: CDR1 SQVTM and CDR2 ANQGSEA. The CDR3 nucleotides are TGCAGTGTTACCGGGATAGGGGATTACGAGCAGCACTTC. Its translation: CSVTGIGDYEQHF.

By sample share, this clonotype is medium-sized. The chain carries TRBV10-2 and TRBJ2-5; no definite D call. Trimming left V 0 bases short and J 5 bases short, with 10 bases between. Germline CDR1 and CDR2: WSHSY and SAAADI. CDR3 length: 14 amino acids. This chain's CDR3 is CASSESGQTETQYF. The CDR3 nucleotides are TGCGCCAGCAGTGAGTCTGGTCAGACCGAGACCCAGTACTTC.

The J gene is TRBJ2-1, the V gene TRBV11-2, with a possible D match to TRBD2 (5 bases). The CDR3 runs to 13 residues. Germline CDR1 and CDR2: SGHAT and FQNNGV. Trimming left V 5 bases short and J 7 bases short, with 12 bases between. The CDR3, as DNA: TGTGCCAGCAGCCTAGTTAGGAGGAATGAGCAGTTCTTC. Protein sequence: CASSLVRRNEQFF.

J is TRBJ1-4 and V is TRBV20-1, with D perhaps TRBD1 (5 bases). From germline, CDR1 is DFQATT and CDR2 SNEGSKA (reference sequence). Trimming removed 1 base at V and 8 bases at J, with 14 bases between. This CDR3 has 14 residues. The CDR3 region has the DNA TGCAGTGCTAGAGGGGGCAGGGAAGGCGAAAAACTGTTTTTT. Translation: CSARGGREGEKLFF.

The rearrangement links TRBV6-2 or TRBV6-3 to TRBJ1-1; the match to TRBD1 covers 7 bases. This CDR3 has 15 amino acids. Germline V gene lookup returns CDR1 MNHEY and CDR2 SVGEGT. Trimming cost V 10 bases and J 7 bases; bases outside gene matches: 18. The CDR3: CATAGQRIKSNEAFF. CDR3 in DNA: TGTGCCACCGCGGGACAGCGTATAAAGAGCAATGAAGCTTTCTTT.

This clonotype is classed as large. The V call is TRBV11-1, the J call TRBJ1-1; TRBD1 aligns across 7 bases. Looked up from germline, CDR1 is SGHAT and CDR2 is FQDESV (reference sequence). Germline trimming cut 1 base from V and 11 bases from J; bases unmatched to any gene: 10. The CDR3 is made up of 14 amino acids. As DNA, the CDR3 is TGTGCCAGCAGCTTAGAGGAGTGGGACAGCGAGGCTTTCTTT. Its translation: CASSLEEWDSEAFF.

To note about this clonotype: With a much larger clone just one base away, this may be a read error. The V call is TRBV7-2, the J call TRBJ1-1; D might be TRBD1 (5 bases). The CDR3 runs to 14 residues. Trimming shortened V by 3 bases and J by 2 bases, and 10 bases separated the two germline ends. In germline, CDR1 is SGHTA, CDR2 FQGNSA. CDR3 coding DNA: TGTGCCAGCAGCTTCAGGGAGACAAACACTGAAGCTTTCTTT. Encoded protein: CASSFRETNTEAFF.

The table lists this clonotype with a few counts. One end of the junction fails to match germline, which may point to a read error. The gene calls are TRBV12-3 or TRBV12-4 and TRBJ1-2; the D is unclear. This CDR3 contains 15 residues. The CDR3 DNA sequence: TGTGCCAGCAGTTTTGGCATTCATTTATCGGACGGCTACATCTTC. Translated, it gives CASSFGIHLSDGYIF.

A note on this clonotype: The conserved closing phenylalanine or tryptophan is absent in this CDR3, likely reflecting a read error. V and J are TRBV20-1 and TRBJ1-3, with 9 bases matching TRBD1. The CDR3 totals 13 residues. Germline CDR1 is DFQATT and CDR2 is SNEGSKA (reference sequence). Here the CDR3 reads CSATQGAGNIIYL. The CDR3 DNA sequence: TGCAGTGCTACACAGGGGGCTGGAAACATCATATATCTT.

This clonotype is classed as medium-sized (0.01 to 0.1%). V is TRBV29-1 and J is TRBJ2-5; 11 nucleotides agree with TRBD2. CDR3 length: 13 residues. V trimming: 4 bases; J trimming: 5 bases; junction bases outside the gene matches: 3. Germline V gene sequence: CDR1 SQVTM, CDR2 ANQGSEA. The chain's CDR3 is CSVGLAGSETQYF. CDR3 sequence (DNA): TGCAGCGTTGGACTAGCGGGAAGTGAGACCCAGTACTTC.